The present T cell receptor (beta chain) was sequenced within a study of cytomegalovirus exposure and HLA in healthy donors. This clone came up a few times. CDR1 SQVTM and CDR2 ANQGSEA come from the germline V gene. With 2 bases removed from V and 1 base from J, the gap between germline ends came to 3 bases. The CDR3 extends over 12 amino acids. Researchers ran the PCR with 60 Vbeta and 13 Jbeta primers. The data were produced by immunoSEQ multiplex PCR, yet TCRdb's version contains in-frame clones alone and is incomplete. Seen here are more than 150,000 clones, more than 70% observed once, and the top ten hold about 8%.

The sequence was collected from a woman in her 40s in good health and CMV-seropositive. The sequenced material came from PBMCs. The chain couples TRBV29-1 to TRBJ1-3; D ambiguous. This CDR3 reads CSVEQSGNTIYF. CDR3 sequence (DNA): TGCAGCGTTGAACAGTCTGGAAACACCATATATTTT.